This T cell receptor beta chain was identified during a study of T-cell reconstitution after alpha-beta-depleted transplantation in children. Trimming stripped 0 bases from V and 8 bases from J, with 11 bases between. The length of the CDR3 is 13 residues. Study-wide results and caveats: Most T-cell counts and diversity one year after the transplant came from T cells that were newly produced. Day-60 TCRbeta diversity that was high in some patients was derived from surviving recipient T cells and thymic progenitors. Several hundred expanded graft clones reportedly were the source of alpha-beta T cells about two months after transplant.

As concerns this clonotype: Its antigen is currently unknown.

Unique molecular identifiers were incorporated during preparation of the TCRbeta library. One entry per CDR3 protein, called by TCRdb with MiXCR from the PCR reads. Of about 260,000 distinct CDR3 sequences in the sample, less than 9% were seen once. The chain links TRBV23-1 to TRBJ2-7, with D perhaps matching TRBD2 (7 bases). TRBV23-1 qualifies as an ORF whose function is uncertain. Sequencing was performed on PBMCs, mostly from graft donor cells, taken 180 days after TCRalphabeta/CD19-depleted stem cell transplant. The receptor comes from a male patient younger than 18 who had a stem cell transplant for acute lymphoblastic leukemia, so the T cells may come from the graft donor. The DNA of the CDR3 is TGCGCCAGCAGTCAATCGAGGGGGGGTAAGCAGTACTTC. This gives the protein CASSQSRGGKQYF.